This TCR beta chain was found in a study of long-term antiretroviral therapy in people with HIV. Germline assignment: CDR1 SNHLY and CDR2 FYNNEI. The ends were cut back, 6 bases at V and 3 bases at J, with 9 bases in the middle. The length of the CDR3 is 12 residues. At survey level, the immunoSEQ assay was run in its v3.0 version. Here immunoSEQ multiplex PCR was the method, and the copy in TCRdb shows in-frame clones only, minus some. The sample records over 15,000 clones, 76% being singletons. The receptor was isolated from a woman aged 50 to 65 with HIV. The sample here was unsorted PBMCs, taken 0.5 years before starting antiretroviral therapy. The chain employs TRBV2 and TRBJ2-7, with D unresolved. CDR3 loop: CASSSGFYEQYF. CDR3 DNA sequence: TGTGCCAGCAGCTCAGGCTTCTACGAGCAGTACTTC.